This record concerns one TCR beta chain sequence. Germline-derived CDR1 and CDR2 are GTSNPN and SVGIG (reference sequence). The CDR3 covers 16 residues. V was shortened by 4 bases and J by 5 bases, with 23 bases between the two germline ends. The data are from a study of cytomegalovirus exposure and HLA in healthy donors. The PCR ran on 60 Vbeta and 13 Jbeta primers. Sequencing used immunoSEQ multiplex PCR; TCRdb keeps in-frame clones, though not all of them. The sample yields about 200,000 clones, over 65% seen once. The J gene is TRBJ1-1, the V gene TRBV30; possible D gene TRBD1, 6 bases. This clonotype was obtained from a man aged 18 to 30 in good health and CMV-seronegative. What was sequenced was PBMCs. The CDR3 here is CAWKSLGRGPNTEAFF. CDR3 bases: TGTGCCTGGAAGTCACTAGGCAGGGGTCCAAATACTGAAGCTTTCTTT.